These 5 T cell receptor beta chains share one sample of origin, sequenced in a study of T cell responses to AZD1222 COVID-19 vaccine. The repertoire was sequenced with immunoSEQ multiplex PCR; TCRdb's copy has only in-frame clones and lacks some. The sample holds about 170,000 clones, 70% to 90% seen once. Source: peripheral blood, taken 28 days after the second AZD1222 dose. All receptors come from an adult who received the AZD1222 COVID-19 vaccine.

V and J are TRBV13 and TRBJ2-6; D could derive from TRBD1 or TRBD2 (5 bases each). Germline V CDR1 and CDR2: PRHDT, FYEKMQ (reference sequence). The length of the CDR3 is 17 residues. Trimming took 7 bases from V and 0 from J, leaving 16 bases between them. The CDR3 loop is CASTRMGEFSGANVLTF. The CDR3 region has the DNA TGTGCCAGCACCCGAATGGGGGAATTCTCTGGGGCCAACGTCCTGACTTTC.

The chain uses TRBV9 and TRBJ2-3, with TRBD1 as a possible D gene (6 bases). V was pared by 0 bases and J by 4 bases, with 15 bases between. The CDR3 has 16 residues. Germline CDR1 is SGDLS and CDR2 is YYNGEE. The CDR3, as DNA: TGTGCCAGCAGCGTAGCTGGGGGCTGGACTGCAGATACGCAGTATTTT. Amino acids: CASSVAGGWTADTQYF. The variable domain in full, with the rest retrieved from reference TRBV9 and TRBJ2-3, is DSGVTQTPKHLITATGQRVTLRCSPRSGDLSVYWYQQSLDQGLQFLIQYYNGEERAKGNILERFSAQQFPDLHSELNLSSLELGDSALYFCASSVAGGWTADTQYFGPGTRLTVL.

This clone was counted once. The CDR3 DNA reads TGTGCCAGCAGCTTGTCCCAGGGGCCTCTTGGGAGGGAGCAGTACTTC. It specifies CASSLSQGPLGREQYF. V is TRBV5-4 and J is TRBJ2-7; the D gene could be TRBD1 or TRBD2 (6 bases each). The CDR3 is 16 residues long. V lost 1 base and J 7 bases, leaving 21 bases between the germline ends. Germline V gene data show CDR1 as SGHNT and CDR2 as YYREEE (reference sequence).

The CDR3 loop reads CASSLKGRTYEQYF. CDR3 DNA sequence: TGTGCCAGCAGTTTAAAGGGCCGAACCTACGAGCAGTACTTC. The J gene is TRBJ2-7, the V gene TRBV27, with D unclear. CDR1 is MNHEY and CDR2 is SMNVEV in the germline V gene (reference sequence). Trimming took off 2 bases at V and 2 bases at J, with 10 bases between the two ends. The CDR3 has 14 residues.

The chain employs TRBV5-1 and TRBJ2-3; TRBD1 matches 7 bases. The CDR3 contains 15 residues. V trimming: 4 bases; J trimming: 5 bases; junction bases outside the gene matches: 10. CDR1 is SGHRS, CDR2 YFSETQ, per germline. The CDR3 bases are TGCGCCAGCAGCGCGCGCCGGGACAGCGGAGATACGCAGTATTTT. It yields the protein CASSARRDSGDTQYF.